The next 12 T cell receptor beta chains were all read from a single sample in a study of OX40 agonist ivuxolimab in advanced cancers. Sequencing was performed with immunoSEQ multiplex PCR; in TCRdb, only in-frame clones are kept and a portion is missing. Of 5,000 to 6,500 clones listed, 60% to 85% were seen once; the top ten hold around 65%. The sample in question was CD4+ or CD8+ T cells sorted from blood, obtained in a trial of the OX40 agonist ivuxolimab. Source of these receptors: an adult with an advanced solid tumor such as melanoma, head and neck, liver or kidney cancer.

The rearrangement links TRBV9 to TRBJ1-1; unclear D gene. From germline, CDR1 is SGDLS and CDR2 YYNGEE. The V and J ends lost 4 bases and 3 bases respectively, with 10 bases between them. The CDR3 extends over 13 amino acids. CDR3 DNA sequence: TGTGCCAGCAGCCCCGAGGCTCACACTGAAGCTTTCTTT. Residues: CASSPEAHTEAFF. The variable domain in full, completed from reference TRBV9 and TRBJ1-1, reads DSGVTQTPKHLITATGQRVTLRCSPRSGDLSVYWYQQSLDQGLQFLIQYYNGEERAKGNILERFSAQQFPDLHSELNLSSLELGDSALYFCASSPEAHTEAFFGQGTRLTVV.

This chain uses TRBV11-1 with TRBJ2-1; 11 nucleotides align to TRBD2. The CDR3 consists of 16 residues. Germline CDR1 SGHAT, CDR2 FQDESV (reference sequence). The junction had 4 bases not matched to a gene; V was cut back by 4 bases and J by 2 bases. As DNA, the CDR3 is TGTGCCAGCAGCTCGGGACTAGCGGAAACCTACAATGAGCAGTTCTTC. Protein sequence: CASSSGLAETYNEQFF.

V usage is TRBV10-3 and J usage is TRBJ2-1; TRBD2 agrees at 7 bases. Germline V gives CDR1 ENHRY, CDR2 SYGVKD. This CDR3 is built from 13 residues. V gave up 3 bases and J gave up 8 bases; unmatched junction bases: 4. CDR3 region: CAISDERDYEQFF. In nucleotides, the CDR3 is TGTGCCATCAGTGACGAGCGGGACTATGAGCAGTTCTTC.

The chain has TRBV10-2 and TRBJ2-1; possibly TRBD1 for D (6 bases). This CDR3 has 13 amino acids. V was cut by 8 bases and J by 8 bases, with 16 bases left in between. Germline-derived CDR1 and CDR2 are WSHSY and SAAADI. The CDR3 is CASGDNASDEQFF. The CDR3 nucleotides are TGCGCCAGCGGGGACAACGCTTCGGATGAGCAGTTCTTC.

The rearrangement links TRBV19 to TRBJ1-1; tentatively, D is TRBD1 (5 bases). Germline lookup yields CDR1 LNHDA and CDR2 SQIVND (reference sequence). V was trimmed by 7 bases and J by 1 base, leaving 16 bases between them. The CDR3 consists of 15 residues. The CDR3 protein is CASKDIDRPNTEAFF. Written as DNA, the CDR3 is TGTGCCAGTAAGGATATCGACAGACCGAACACTGAAGCTTTCTTT.

V usage is TRBV4-1 and J usage is TRBJ1-5; D is ambiguous. The CDR3 length is 15 residues. Germline V gene lookup returns CDR1 MGHRA and CDR2 YSYEKL. The ends were cut back, 1 base at V and 5 bases at J, with 12 bases in the middle. CDR3 in amino acids: CASSQVPTADQPQHF. CDR3 DNA sequence: TGCGCCAGCAGCCAAGTCCCCACGGCAGATCAGCCCCAGCATTTT.

This clone appeared a few times. The rearrangement uses TRBV7-9 and TRBJ2-7; D gene ambiguous. This CDR3 spans 13 amino acids. Germline V gene data show CDR1 as SEHNR and CDR2 as FQNEAQ (reference sequence). Trimming left V 1 base short and J 4 bases short, with 8 bases between. CDR3 residues: CASSLGDGYEQYF. CDR3 nucleotide sequence: TGTGCCAGCAGCTTAGGAGACGGGTACGAGCAGTACTTC.

The chain carries TRBV4-3 and TRBJ2-3; the match to TRBD2 covers 11 bases. This CDR3 has 19 amino acids. From germline, CDR1 is LGHNA and CDR2 YSLEER. The V segment lost 0 bases and the J segment 3 bases; nucleotides outside the gene matches: 11. CDR3: CASSQDRTSGRGGTDTQYF. In DNA form, the CDR3 reads TGCGCCAGCAGCCAAGATAGAACTAGCGGGAGAGGGGGGACAGATACGCAGTATTTT.

V is TRBV29-1 and J is TRBJ2-7; 7 bases line up with TRBD2. This CDR3 is 13 amino acids long. Trimming removed 4 bases from V and 3 bases from J; junction bases left unmatched: 6. Germline loops: CDR1 SQVTM, CDR2 ANQGSEA. CDR3 nucleotide sequence: TGCAGCGTTGTCAGGGCGGGGGACTACGAGCAGTACTTC. Protein: CSVVRAGDYEQYF.

The V and J genes are TRBV7-2 and TRBJ2-4; tentatively, D is TRBD1 (5 bases). This CDR3 has 14 amino acids. From germline, CDR1 is SGHTA and CDR2 FQGNSA. Trimming pared 1 base from V and 4 bases from J, leaving 8 bases between. The CDR3 DNA sequence: TGTGCCAGCAGCTTAGGTAGGGGAAAAAACATTCAGTACTTC. Protein: CASSLGRGKNIQYF. The full variable domain, rest sourced from reference TRBV7-2 and TRBJ2-4, is GAGVSQSPSNKVTEKGKDVELRCDPISGHTALYWYRQSLGQGLEFLIYFQGNSAPDKSGLPSDRFSAERTGGSVSTLTIQRTQQEDSAVYLCASSLGRGKNIQYFGAGTRLSVL.

The chain uses TRBV7-9 and TRBJ2-7; D perhaps matches TRBD2 (6 bases). The CDR3 has 12 amino acids. Germline V gene sequence: CDR1 SEHNR, CDR2 FQNEAQ (reference sequence). Trimming pared 4 bases from V and 6 bases from J, leaving 10 bases between. This CDR3 is CASSSAGGEQYF. CDR3 sequence (DNA): TGTGCCAGCAGCTCCGCCGGGGGCGAGCAGTACTTC.

In nucleotides, the CDR3 is TGTGCCAGCAGCTTCGGACTAGCGGGGGCACAGGGGAATGAGCAGTTCTTC. Translation: CASSFGLAGAQGNEQFF. The J gene is TRBJ2-1, the V gene TRBV5-4; 13 bases line up with TRBD2. CDR1 is SGHNT, CDR2 YYREEE, per germline (reference sequence). The junction had 9 bases not matched to a gene; V was cut back by 2 bases and J by 7 bases. The CDR3 contains 17 residues.